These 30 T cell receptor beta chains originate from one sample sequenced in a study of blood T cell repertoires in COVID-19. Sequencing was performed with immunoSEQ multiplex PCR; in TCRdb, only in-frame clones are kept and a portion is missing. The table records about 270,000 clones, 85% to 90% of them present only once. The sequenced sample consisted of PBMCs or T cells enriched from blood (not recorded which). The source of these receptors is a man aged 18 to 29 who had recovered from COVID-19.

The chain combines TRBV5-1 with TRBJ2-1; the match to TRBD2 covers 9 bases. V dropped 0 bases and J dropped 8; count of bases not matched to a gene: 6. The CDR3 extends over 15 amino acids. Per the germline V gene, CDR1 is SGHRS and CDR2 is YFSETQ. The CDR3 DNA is TGCGCCAGCAGCTTGGTAGCGGGGGCCTTCGATGAGCAGTTCTTC. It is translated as CASSLVAGAFDEQFF.

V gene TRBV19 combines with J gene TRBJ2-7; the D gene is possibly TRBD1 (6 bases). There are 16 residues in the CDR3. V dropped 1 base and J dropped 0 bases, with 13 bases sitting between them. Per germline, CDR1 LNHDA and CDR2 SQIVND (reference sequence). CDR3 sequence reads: CASSIAGQLGSYEQYF. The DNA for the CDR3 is TGTGCCAGTAGTATAGCCGGACAGCTCGGCTCCTACGAGCAGTACTTC.

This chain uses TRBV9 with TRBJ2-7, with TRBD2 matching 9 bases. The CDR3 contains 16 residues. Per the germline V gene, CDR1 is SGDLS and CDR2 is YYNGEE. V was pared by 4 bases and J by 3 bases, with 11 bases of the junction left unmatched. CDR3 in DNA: TGTGCCAGCAGCTTTAGCGGGAGTCCCAATTTCTACGAGCAGTACTTC. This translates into CASSFSGSPNFYEQYF. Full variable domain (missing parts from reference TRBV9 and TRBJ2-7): DSGVTQTPKHLITATGQRVTLRCSPRSGDLSVYWYQQSLDQGLQFLIQYYNGEERAKGNILERFSAQQFPDLHSELNLSSLELGDSALYFCASSFSGSPNFYEQYFGPGTRLTVT.

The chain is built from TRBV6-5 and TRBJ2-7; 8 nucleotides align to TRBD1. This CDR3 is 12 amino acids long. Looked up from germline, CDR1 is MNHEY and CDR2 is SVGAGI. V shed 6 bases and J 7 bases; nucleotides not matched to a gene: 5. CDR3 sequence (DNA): TGTGCCAGCAGCGGACAGGGAAAGGAGCAGTACTTC. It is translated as CASSGQGKEQYF.

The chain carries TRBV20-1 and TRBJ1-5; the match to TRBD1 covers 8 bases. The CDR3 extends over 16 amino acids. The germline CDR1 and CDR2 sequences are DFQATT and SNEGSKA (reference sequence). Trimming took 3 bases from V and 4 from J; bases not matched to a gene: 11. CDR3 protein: CSASRRQGAQNQPQHF. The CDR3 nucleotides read TGCAGTGCTAGTCGCCGCCAGGGGGCCCAAAATCAGCCCCAGCATTTT.

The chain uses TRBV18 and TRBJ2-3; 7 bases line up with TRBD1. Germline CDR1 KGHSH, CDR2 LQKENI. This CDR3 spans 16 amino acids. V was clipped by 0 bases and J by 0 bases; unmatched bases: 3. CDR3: CASSPPGTVSTDTQYF. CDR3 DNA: TGTGCCAGCTCACCACCCGGGACAGTTAGCACAGATACGCAGTATTTT.

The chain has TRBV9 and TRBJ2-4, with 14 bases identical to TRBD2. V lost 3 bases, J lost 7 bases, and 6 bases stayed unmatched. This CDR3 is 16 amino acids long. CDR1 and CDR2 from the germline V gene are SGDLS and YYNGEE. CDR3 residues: CASSAGLAGEWNIQYF. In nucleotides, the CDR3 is TGTGCCAGCAGCGCGGGACTAGCGGGAGAGTGGAACATTCAGTACTTC.

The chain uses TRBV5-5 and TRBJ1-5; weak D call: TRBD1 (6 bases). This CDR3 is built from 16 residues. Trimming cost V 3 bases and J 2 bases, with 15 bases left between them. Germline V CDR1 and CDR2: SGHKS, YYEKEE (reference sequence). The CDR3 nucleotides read TGTGCCAGCAGCTGGACGGGGGGGGCCGGCAATCAGCCCCAGCATTTT. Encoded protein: CASSWTGGAGNQPQHF.

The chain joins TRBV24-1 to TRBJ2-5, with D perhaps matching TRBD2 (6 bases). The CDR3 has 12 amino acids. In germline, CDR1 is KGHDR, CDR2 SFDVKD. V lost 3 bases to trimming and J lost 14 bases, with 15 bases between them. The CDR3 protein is CATSDTRGLLYF. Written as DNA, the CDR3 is TGTGCCACCAGTGATACTAGGGGACTCCTTTACTTC.

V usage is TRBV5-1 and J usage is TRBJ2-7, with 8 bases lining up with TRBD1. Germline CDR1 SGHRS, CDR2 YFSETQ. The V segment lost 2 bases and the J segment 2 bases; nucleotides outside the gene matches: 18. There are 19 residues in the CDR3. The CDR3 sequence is CASSLKQGQAMGGTYEQYF. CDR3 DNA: TGCGCCAGCAGCTTAAAACAGGGACAGGCAATGGGCGGGACCTACGAGCAGTACTTC.

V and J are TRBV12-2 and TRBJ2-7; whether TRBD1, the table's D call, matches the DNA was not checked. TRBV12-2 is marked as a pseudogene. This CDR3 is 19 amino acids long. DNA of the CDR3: TGTGCAAGTCGCTTAACGCGAATAAAGACAGTTCACGGCACCTACGAGCAGTACTTC. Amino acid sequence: CASRLTRIKTVHGTYEQYF.

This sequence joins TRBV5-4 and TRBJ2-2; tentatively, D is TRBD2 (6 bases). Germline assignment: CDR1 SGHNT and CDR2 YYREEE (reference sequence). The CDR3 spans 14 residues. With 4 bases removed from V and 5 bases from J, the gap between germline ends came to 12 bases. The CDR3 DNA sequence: TGTGCCAGCAGCCCGGCGGGGAAGACCGGGGAGCTGTTTTTT. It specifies CASSPAGKTGELFF.

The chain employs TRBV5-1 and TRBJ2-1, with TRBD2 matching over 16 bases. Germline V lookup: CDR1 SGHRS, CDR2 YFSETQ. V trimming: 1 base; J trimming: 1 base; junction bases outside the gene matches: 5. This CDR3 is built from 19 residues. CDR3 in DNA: TGCGCCAGCAGCTTGCGGGGGACTAGCGGGAGGGAGTCCTACAATGAGCAGTTCTTC. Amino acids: CASSLRGTSGRESYNEQFF.

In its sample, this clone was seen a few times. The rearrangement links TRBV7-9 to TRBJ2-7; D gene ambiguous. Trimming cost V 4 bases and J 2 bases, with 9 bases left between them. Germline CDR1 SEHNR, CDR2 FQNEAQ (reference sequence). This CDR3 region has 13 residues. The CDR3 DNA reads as TGTGCCAGCAGCTACGGTCGTACCTACGAGCAGTACTTC. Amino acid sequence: CASSYGRTYEQYF. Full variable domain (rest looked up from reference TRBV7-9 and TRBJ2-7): DTGVSQNPRHKITKRGQNVTFRCDPISEHNRLYWYRQTLGQGPEFLTYFQNEAQLEKSRLLSDRFSAERPKGSFSTLEIQRTEQGDSAMYLCASSYGRTYEQYFGPGTRLTVT.

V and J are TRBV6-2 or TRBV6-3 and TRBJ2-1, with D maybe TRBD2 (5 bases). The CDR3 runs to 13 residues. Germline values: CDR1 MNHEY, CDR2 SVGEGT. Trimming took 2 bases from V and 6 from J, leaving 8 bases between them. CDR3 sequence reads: CASSYGLFNEQFF. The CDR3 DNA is TGTGCCAGCAGTTACGGACTGTTCAATGAGCAGTTCTTC.

The CDR3 DNA sequence: TGTGCCTGGAGATGGGGACAGATAACCGGGGAGCTGTTTTTT. Its protein product is CAWRWGQITGELFF. The chain is built from TRBV30 and TRBJ2-2; 7 bases agree with TRBD1. V trimming: 3 bases; J trimming: 5 bases; junction bases outside the gene matches: 6. This CDR3 comprises 14 residues. CDR1 and CDR2 from the germline V gene are GTSNPN and SVGIG (reference sequence).

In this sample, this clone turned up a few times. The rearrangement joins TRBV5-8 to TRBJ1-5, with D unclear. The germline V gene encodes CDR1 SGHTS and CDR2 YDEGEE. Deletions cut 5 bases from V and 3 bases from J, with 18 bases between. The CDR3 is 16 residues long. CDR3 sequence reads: CASRNPLGGPNQPQHF. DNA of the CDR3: TGTGCCAGCAGGAACCCGCTAGGAGGGCCCAATCAGCCCCAGCATTTT.

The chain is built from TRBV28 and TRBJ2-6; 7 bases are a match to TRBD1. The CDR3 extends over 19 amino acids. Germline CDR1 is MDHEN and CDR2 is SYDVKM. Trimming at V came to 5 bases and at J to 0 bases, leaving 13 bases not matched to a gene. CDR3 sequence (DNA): TGTGCCAGCAGTCCTACCGGGACAGAAAGTTTCTCTGGGGCCAACGTCCTGACTTTC. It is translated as CASSPTGTESFSGANVLTF.

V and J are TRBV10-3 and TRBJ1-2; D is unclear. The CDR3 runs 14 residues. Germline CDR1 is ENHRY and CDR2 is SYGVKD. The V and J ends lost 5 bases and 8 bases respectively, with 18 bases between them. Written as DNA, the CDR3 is TGTGCCATCAGTACGAGAGTAGACGGAGAGGGCTACACCTTC. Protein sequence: CAISTRVDGEGYTF.

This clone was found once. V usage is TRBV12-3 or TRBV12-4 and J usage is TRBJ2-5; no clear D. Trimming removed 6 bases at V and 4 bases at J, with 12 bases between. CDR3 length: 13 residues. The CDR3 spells CASSQLRLETQYF. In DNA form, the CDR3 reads TGTGCCAGCAGCCAACTGAGATTAGAGACCCAGTACTTC.

CDR3 DNA: TGTGCCAGCAGTGAATCGGTCGGGGACACCGGGGAGCTGTTTTTT. It yields the protein CASSESVGDTGELFF. The chain couples TRBV6-4 to TRBJ2-2, with TRBD2 as a possible D gene (5 bases). Trimming cost V 3 bases and J 3 bases, with 11 bases left between them. CDR1 and CDR2 from the germline V gene are MRHNA and SNTAGT. The CDR3 is 15 amino acids.

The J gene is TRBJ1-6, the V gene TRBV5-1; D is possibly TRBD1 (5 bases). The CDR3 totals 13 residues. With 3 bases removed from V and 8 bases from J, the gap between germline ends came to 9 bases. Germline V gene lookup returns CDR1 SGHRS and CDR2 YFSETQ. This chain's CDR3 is CASSSARDSPLHF. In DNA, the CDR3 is TGCGCCAGCAGCTCGGCCAGGGATTCACCCCTCCACTTT.

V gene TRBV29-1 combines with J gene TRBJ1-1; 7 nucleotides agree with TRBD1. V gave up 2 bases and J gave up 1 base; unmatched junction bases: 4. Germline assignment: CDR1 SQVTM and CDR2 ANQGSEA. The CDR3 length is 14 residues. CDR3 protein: CSVERDRKNTEAFF. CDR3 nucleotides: TGCAGCGTTGAACGGGACAGAAAGAACACTGAAGCTTTCTTT.

The CDR3 loop is CASSLEGAGYTF. Written as DNA, the CDR3 is TGCGCCAGCAGCTTGGAAGGGGCCGGCTACACCTTC. This rearrangement joins TRBV5-1 to TRBJ1-2, with a weak D call TRBD1 (5 bases). Trimming left V 0 bases short and J 8 bases short, with 8 bases between. Germline loops: CDR1 SGHRS, CDR2 YFSETQ. The CDR3 spans 12 residues.

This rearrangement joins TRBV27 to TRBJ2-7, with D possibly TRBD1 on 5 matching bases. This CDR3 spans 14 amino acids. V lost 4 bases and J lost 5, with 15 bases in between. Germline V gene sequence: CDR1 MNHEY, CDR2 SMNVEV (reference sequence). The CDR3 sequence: CASSSIGVGHEQYF. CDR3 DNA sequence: TGTGCCAGCAGTTCCATAGGGGTGGGCCACGAGCAGTACTTC.

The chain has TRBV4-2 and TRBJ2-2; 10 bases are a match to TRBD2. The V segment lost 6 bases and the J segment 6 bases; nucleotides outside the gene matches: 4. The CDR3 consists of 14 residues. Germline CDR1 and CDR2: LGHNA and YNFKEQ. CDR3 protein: CASRLAGLSGELFF. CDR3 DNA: TGTGCCAGCAGACTAGCGGGGTTGTCCGGGGAGCTGTTTTTT.

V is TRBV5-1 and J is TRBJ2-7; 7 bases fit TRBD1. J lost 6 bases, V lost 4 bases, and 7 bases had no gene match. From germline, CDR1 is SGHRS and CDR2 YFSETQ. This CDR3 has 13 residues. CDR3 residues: CASSPQGRSEQYF. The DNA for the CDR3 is TGCGCCAGCAGCCCACAGGGGAGATCCGAGCAGTACTTC.

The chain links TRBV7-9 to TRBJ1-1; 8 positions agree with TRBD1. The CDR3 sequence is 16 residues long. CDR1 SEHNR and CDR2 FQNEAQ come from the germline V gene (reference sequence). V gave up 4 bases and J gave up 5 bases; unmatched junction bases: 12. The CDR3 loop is CASSSDRAWGATEAFF. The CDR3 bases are TGTGCCAGCAGCTCGGACAGGGCTTGGGGTGCGACTGAAGCTTTCTTT.

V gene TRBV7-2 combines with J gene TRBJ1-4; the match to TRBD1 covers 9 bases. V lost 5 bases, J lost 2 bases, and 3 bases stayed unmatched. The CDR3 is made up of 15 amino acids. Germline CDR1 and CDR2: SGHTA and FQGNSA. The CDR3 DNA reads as TGTGCCAGCAGCCGGACAGGGGCGACTAATGAAAAACTGTTTTTT. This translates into CASSRTGATNEKLFF.

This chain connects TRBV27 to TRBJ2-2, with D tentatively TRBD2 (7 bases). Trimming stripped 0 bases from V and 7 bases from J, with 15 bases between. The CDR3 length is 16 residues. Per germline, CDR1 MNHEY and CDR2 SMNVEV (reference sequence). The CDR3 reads CASSLSGGGWNGELFF. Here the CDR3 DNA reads TGTGCCAGCAGTTTATCGGGCGGGGGCTGGAACGGGGAGCTGTTTTTT.